These 29 T cell receptor beta chains originate from one sample sequenced in a study of control samples from healthy donors and cancer patients. Produced via immunoSEQ multiplex PCR; TCRdb's table is partial and in-frame only. This table holds tens of thousands of clones, about 96% found once. Sequenced: blood. Receptors were obtained from a young woman in good health.

The chain is built from TRBV7-9 and TRBJ1-1; 9 bases agree with TRBD1. This CDR3 region has 14 residues. The junction had 3 bases not matched to a gene; V was cut back by 5 bases and J by 2 bases. Germline-derived CDR1 and CDR2 are SEHNR and FQNEAQ (reference sequence). CDR3 amino acids: CASSLTGGNTEAFF. For the CDR3, the DNA is TGTGCCAGCAGCCTGACAGGGGGTAACACTGAAGCTTTCTTT.

This clone was counted a single time. The rearrangement joins TRBV7-2 to TRBJ2-5; unclear D gene. V dropped 5 bases and J dropped 2 bases, with 3 bases sitting between them. CDR3 length: 11 residues. CDR1 and CDR2 from the germline V gene are SGHTA and FQGNSA. The CDR3 bases are TGTGCCAGCAGCCCGCAAGAGACCCAGTACTTC. This sequence encodes CASSPQETQYF.

The gene calls are TRBV9 and TRBJ2-3; D tentatively reads TRBD1 or TRBD2 (6 bases each). The germline V and J ends were trimmed by 2 bases and 1 base, with 11 bases remaining between them. The CDR3 extends over 15 amino acids. The V gene's germline CDR1 is SGDLS and CDR2 YYNGEE. The DNA for the CDR3 is TGTGCCAGCAGCGTTTACGGGGGCGGCACAGATACGCAGTATTTT. This sequence encodes CASSVYGGGTDTQYF.

The chain employs TRBV3-1 (or the pseudogene TRBV3-2) and TRBJ2-1; 12 bases are shared with TRBD2. Germline values: CDR1 LGHDT, CDR2 YNNKEL (reference sequence). The V segment lost 6 bases and the J segment 10 bases; nucleotides outside the gene matches: 13. The CDR3 loop spans 16 amino acids. CDR3 protein: CASSHLAGGRLKEQFF. The DNA for the CDR3 is TGTGCCAGCAGTCATCTAGCGGGGGGGCGGCTTAAGGAGCAGTTCTTC.

The chain is built from TRBV28 and TRBJ1-2, with 10 bases aligning to TRBD1. After removal of 3 bases from V and 4 bases from J, the junction contained 5 bases not matched to a gene. Per germline, CDR1 MDHEN and CDR2 SYDVKM. The CDR3 runs to 15 residues. The CDR3 loop is CASSFRTGGFYGYTF. As DNA, the CDR3 is TGTGCCAGCAGTTTCCGGACAGGGGGGTTCTATGGCTACACCTTC.

Turning to this clone: One end of the junction is discordant with germline, which a read error may explain. The rearrangement links TRBV5-1 to TRBJ2-3, with 7 bases that match TRBD1. The germline CDR1 and CDR2 sequences are SGHRS and YFSETQ. This CDR3 comprises 13 residues. The CDR3 protein is CASTRGRTDTQYF. The CDR3 coding sequence is TGCGCCAGCACAAGGGGGCGCACGGATACGCAGTATTTT.

The V call is TRBV19, the J call TRBJ1-2, with a weak D call TRBD1 (6 bases). The CDR3 length is 14 residues. Germline-derived CDR1 and CDR2 are LNHDA and SQIVND (reference sequence). Trimming took off 5 bases at V and 2 bases at J, with 12 bases between the two ends. The CDR3 loop reads CASSLQGTNYGYTF. In DNA, the CDR3 is TGTGCCAGTAGTCTCCAGGGGACAAACTATGGCTACACCTTC.

The chain recombines TRBV18 with TRBJ2-7, with D possibly TRBD1 on 5 matching bases. Germline V CDR1 and CDR2: KGHSH, LQKENI. The CDR3 is 16 residues long. The ends were cut back, 6 bases at V and 2 bases at J, with 20 bases in the middle. The CDR3 coding sequence is TGTGCCAGCTCGACCCCAGACACGCAGGGCGCCTACGAGCAGTACTTC. It translates to CASSTPDTQGAYEQYF.

The chain uses TRBV6-6 and TRBJ1-2; D is uncertain. V lost 4 bases, J lost 7 bases, and 7 bases lay in between. The germline CDR1 and CDR2 sequences are MNHNY and SVGAGI (reference sequence). CDR3 length: 11 amino acids. The CDR3 coding sequence is TGTGCCAGCAGTTTAGGTGGTGGCTACACCTTC. Its translation is CASSLGGGYTF.

The chain has TRBV30 and TRBJ2-1; 10 bases agree with TRBD2. After removal of 1 base from V and 0 bases from J, the junction contained 3 bases not matched to a gene. This CDR3 contains 16 residues. Germline values: CDR1 GTSNPN, CDR2 SVGIG (reference sequence). The CDR3 protein is CAWSAGTSVSYNEQFF. The DNA of the CDR3 is TGTGCCTGGAGTGCCGGGACTAGCGTCTCCTACAATGAGCAGTTCTTC.

V is TRBV9 and J is TRBJ2-1, with 14 bases fitting TRBD2. CDR3 size: 17 residues. V lost 4 bases, J lost 3 bases, and 6 bases stayed unmatched. The germline V gene has CDR1 SGDLS and CDR2 YYNGEE. The CDR3 region has the DNA TGTGCCAGCAGCTCCGGGACTAGCGGGGGAGTCTACAATGAGCAGTTCTTC. It codes for CASSSGTSGGVYNEQFF.

This chain connects TRBV6-1 to TRBJ2-3; 9 positions agree with TRBD2. Trimming at V came to 0 bases and at J to 5 bases, leaving 9 bases not matched to a gene. CDR3 length: 17 residues. Germline assignment: CDR1 MNHNS and CDR2 SASEGT. CDR3 protein: CASSEAVGGGAVDTQYF. The CDR3 DNA reads as TGTGCCAGCAGTGAAGCGGTCGGCGGGGGGGCCGTAGATACGCAGTATTTT.

The chain combines TRBV10-1 with TRBJ1-5; D possibly corresponds to TRBD1 (5 bases). From germline, CDR1 is WNHNN and CDR2 SYGVQD (reference sequence). V gave up 7 bases and J gave up 5 bases, with 12 bases separating them. The CDR3 runs 13 residues. For the CDR3, the DNA is TGCGCCAGCAAAACAGGAACCGATCAGCCCCAGCATTTT. Its translation is CASKTGTDQPQHF.

V usage is TRBV28 and J usage is TRBJ2-5, with D possibly matching TRBD2 (6 bases). Germline-derived CDR1 and CDR2 are MDHEN and SYDVKM. This CDR3 has 17 residues. V gave up 2 bases and J gave up 1 base, with 17 bases separating them. CDR3 in DNA: TGTGCCAGCAGTTTAGGTTTGGGGTTGGGGGGCCAAGAGACCCAGTACTTC. This encodes CASSLGLGLGGQETQYF.

The rearrangement uses TRBV5-1 and TRBJ1-2; TRBD1 might be the D (6 bases). The CDR3 totals 15 residues. Deletions cut 0 bases from V and 4 bases from J, with 13 bases between. Germline CDR1 and CDR2: SGHRS and YFSETQ. CDR3 nucleotide sequence: TGCGCCAGCAGCTTGGGGGTCACAGGGCCCTATGGCTACACCTTC. It specifies CASSLGVTGPYGYTF.

In this sample, this clone turned up once. The J gene is TRBJ1-1, the V gene TRBV28, with a tentative D call TRBD1 (5 bases). The V and J ends lost 5 bases and 5 bases respectively, with 18 bases between them. Per germline, CDR1 MDHEN and CDR2 SYDVKM. The CDR3 consists of 15 residues. CDR3 DNA sequence: TGTGCCAGCAGTCCGGGCAGGGTGTCGAGTACTGAAGCTTTCTTT. It is translated as CASSPGRVSSTEAFF.

V and J are TRBV6-4 and TRBJ2-6; D ambiguous. The V gene's germline CDR1 is MRHNA and CDR2 SNTAGT. The CDR3 contains 16 residues. Trimming pared 0 bases from V and 0 bases from J, leaving 6 bases between. The CDR3 protein is CASSDSGPSGANVLTF. CDR3 in DNA: TGTGCCAGCAGTGACTCAGGACCCTCTGGGGCCAACGTCCTGACTTTC.

The chain uses TRBV5-1 and TRBJ1-5, with D maybe TRBD1 (6 bases). The V and J ends lost 0 bases and 4 bases respectively, with 8 bases between them. The length of the CDR3 is 14 residues. Germline V gives CDR1 SGHRS, CDR2 YFSETQ. The DNA of the CDR3 is TGCGCCAGCAGCTTGGAAGGGGGAAATCAGCCCCAGCATTTT. It encodes CASSLEGGNQPQHF.

V and J are TRBV6-4 and TRBJ2-7, with D unresolved. The CDR3 extends over 13 amino acids. V was trimmed by 3 bases and J by 6 bases, leaving 12 bases between them. Per germline, CDR1 MRHNA and CDR2 SNTAGT. DNA for the CDR3: TGTGCCAGCAGTGATGAGCCTTGGGGCGAGCAGTACTTC. It translates to CASSDEPWGEQYF.

The rearrangement joins TRBV19 to TRBJ1-6; the D gene is possibly TRBD1 (5 bases). Germline V gene sequence: CDR1 LNHDA, CDR2 SQIVND (reference sequence). The ends were cut back, 1 base at V and 7 bases at J, with 8 bases in the middle. The CDR3 consists of 14 residues. The CDR3 nucleotides read TGTGCCAGTAGTATAGGCGGACAAAATTCACCCCTCCACTTT. Amino acids: CASSIGGQNSPLHF.

The chain couples TRBV6-2 or TRBV6-3 to TRBJ1-2; D is ambiguous. Trimming stripped 2 bases from V and 0 bases from J, with 10 bases between. The CDR3 length is 15 residues. CDR1 MNHEY and CDR2 SVGEGT come from the germline V gene. The CDR3: CASSYRPGANYGYTF. The CDR3 nucleotides read TGTGCCAGCAGTTACCGTCCAGGAGCTAACTATGGCTACACCTTC.

The V and J genes are TRBV4-2 and TRBJ1-5; D gene unclear. Germline assignment: CDR1 LGHNA and CDR2 YNFKEQ. The ends were cut back, 1 base at V and 0 bases at J, with 7 bases in the middle. The CDR3 sequence is 15 residues long. The CDR3 DNA reads as TGTGCCAGCAGCCAAGCAGTTAGTAGCAATCAGCCCCAGCATTTT. It encodes CASSQAVSSNQPQHF.

For the CDR3, the DNA is TGTGCCAGCAGTTTATTGGGCTGGTGGAATCAGCCCCAGCATTTT. Residues: CASSLLGWWNQPQHF. The chain uses TRBV27 and TRBJ1-5; D is undetermined. V shed 1 base and J shed 4 bases, with 11 bases lying between them. There are 15 residues in the CDR3. Germline CDR1 MNHEY, CDR2 SMNVEV (reference sequence).

The chain carries TRBV14 and TRBJ1-1; TRBD1 might be the D (6 bases). CDR1 is SGHDN and CDR2 is FVKESK in the germline V gene. The CDR3 is made up of 15 amino acids. Trimming stripped 4 bases from V and 0 bases from J, with 12 bases between. In nucleotides, the CDR3 is TGTGCCAGCAGCCGGTTTGGACAGTTGAACACTGAAGCTTTCTTT. Amino acid sequence: CASSRFGQLNTEAFF.

This rearrangement joins TRBV9 to TRBJ1-3; D uncertain. Germline CDR1 reads SGDLS; CDR2 reads YYNGEE. The V end was cut by 0 bases, the J end by 0 bases, with 7 bases between. The CDR3 consists of 15 residues. The CDR3 bases are TGTGCCAGCAGCGTAGGTACAGTCTCTGGAAACACCATATATTTT. Encoded protein: CASSVGTVSGNTIYF.

The CDR3 spells CATMGLAVGETQYF. The CDR3 coding sequence is TGTGCCACCATGGGGCTAGCGGTCGGAGAGACCCAGTACTTC. The chain employs TRBV28 and TRBJ2-5; 7 bases match TRBD2. Per the germline V gene, CDR1 is MDHEN and CDR2 is SYDVKM. V shed 10 bases and J 4 bases; nucleotides not matched to a gene: 12. There are 14 residues in the CDR3.

The chain couples TRBV19 to TRBJ2-2, with unresolved D. This CDR3 is 12 amino acids long. Per the germline V gene, CDR1 is LNHDA and CDR2 is SQIVND (reference sequence). V was cut by 3 bases and J by 5 bases, with 4 bases left in between. CDR3 in amino acids: CASSMGTGELFF. CDR3 nucleotides: TGTGCCAGTAGTATGGGTACCGGGGAGCTGTTTTTT.

This clone was picked up one time. The chain employs TRBV4-1 and TRBJ1-5, with no clear D. Germline loops: CDR1 MGHRA, CDR2 YSYEKL. The germline V and J ends were trimmed by 1 base and 9 bases, with 25 bases remaining between them. The CDR3 contains 18 residues. CDR3 sequence: CASSQGPGRRTVDRPQHF. Written as DNA, the CDR3 is TGCGCCAGCAGCCAAGGCCCCGGTAGGCGCACTGTCGATAGGCCCCAGCATTTT.

The chain links TRBV4-1 to TRBJ2-5, with unresolved D. Between the trimmed V and J ends, which lost 1 base and 5 bases, there was a span of 14 bases. The length of the CDR3 is 15 residues. Germline V gene lookup returns CDR1 MGHRA and CDR2 YSYEKL. For the CDR3, the DNA is TGCGCCAGCAGCCAAGGAGGACCCCCCGGGGAGACCCAGTACTTC. As protein: CASSQGGPPGETQYF.